This T cell receptor beta chain was recorded in a study of regulatory T cells in long-lasting Graves disease. As for the study in general: Persistence in Graves' disease required over 5 years of antithyroid drugs plus positive TSH receptor antibodies. Study observations and caveats: Analyses excluded thyroid tissue, covering peripheral blood alone.

iRepertoire HTBI primers and Arm-PCR of CDR3 regions built TCR beta libraries. TCRdb itself ran the multiplex PCR reads through MiXCR, one entry per CDR3 protein. The data hold roughly 490,000 distinct CDR3 sequences, with about 22% observed a single time. A word on this clonotype: Its specificity is not known.

The time point here: persistent/refractory GD, antithyroid drugs over 5 years with positive TRAb. Extracted RNA from PBMCs served as the source of the TCR library. V was pared by 8 bases and J by 3 bases, with 9 bases of the junction left unmatched. The germline CDR1 and CDR2 sequences are GTSNPN and SVGIG (reference sequence). This CDR3 has 13 residues. This chain links TRBV30 with TRBJ2-7; 8 positions match TRBD2. Sequenced here: peripheral blood mononuclear cells (PBMCs), sampled when the disease was refractory, from a patient treated with antithyroid drugs. The receptor was derived from a female donor with Graves disease. The CDR3 protein is CARRSGESYEQYF. CDR3 in DNA: TGTGCCAGACGTAGCGGGGAAAGCTACGAGCAGTACTTC. Drawing the rest from reference TRBV30 and TRBJ2-7, the complete variable domain is SQTIHQWPATLVQPVGSPLSLECTVEGTSNPNLYWYRQAAGRGLQLLFYSVGIGQISSEVPQNLSASRPQDRQFILSSKKLLLSDSGFYLCARRSGESYEQYFGPGTRLTVT.